These 19 T cell receptor beta chains share one sample of origin, sequenced in a study of CD8 T cells in ankylosing spondylitis. MiXCR was run by TCRdb on the 5' RACE reads, yielding one entry per CDR3 protein. The sample holds 30,000 to 45,000 distinct CDR3 sequences; approximately 10% are singletons and the top ten take 20%. The sample comprised synovial fluid, either unsorted or a sorted T cell fraction (not recorded which). Every receptor here comes from a male donor with ankylosing spondylitis.

Many counts were recorded for this clonotype. The gene calls are TRBV20-1 and TRBJ2-7, with TRBD2 matching 7 bases. Per the germline V gene, CDR1 is DFQATT and CDR2 is SNEGSKA (reference sequence). The J segment lost 3 bases and the V segment lost 1 base, leaving 6 bases of the junction unmatched. The CDR3 loop spans 14 amino acids. The CDR3 nucleotides read TGCAGTGCTAGAGCCCTAGCGGAGTACTACGAGCAGTACTTC. As protein: CSARALAEYYEQYF.

Details on this clonotype: This may come from a read error, since a much larger clone is one base off. The CDR3 DNA follows: TGTGCCACCGGATTGGGCCACGAAGATACGCAGTATTTT. This encodes CATGLGHEDTQYF. The chain links TRBV24-1 to TRBJ2-3; D not certain. CDR3 length: 13 residues. Germline CDR1 and CDR2: KGHDR and SFDVKD. V was shortened by 9 bases and J by 5 bases, with 14 bases between the two germline ends.

This clonotype was seen only a few times. The rearrangement links TRBV11-2 to TRBJ2-2; 9 nucleotides line up with TRBD2. V was pared by 5 bases and J by 7 bases, with 11 bases of the junction left unmatched. Germline CDR1 SGHAT, CDR2 FQNNGV. This CDR3 is 16 amino acids long. The CDR3 bases are TGTGCCAGCAGCCCAGGGACTAGCAGACATTACGGGGAGCTGTTTTTT. Amino acids: CASSPGTSRHYGELFF.

In its sample, this clonotype was seen many times. V usage is TRBV28 and J usage is TRBJ2-3; 8 bases are shared with TRBD1. The CDR3 runs to 16 residues. Looked up from germline, CDR1 is MDHEN and CDR2 is SYDVKM. The ends lost 6 bases at V and 0 bases at J; junction bases unmatched: 8. CDR3 coding DNA: TGTGCCAGCAGCCCCCTACAGGGGGGAAGCACAGATACGCAGTATTTT. It encodes CASSPLQGGSTDTQYF. Looking up the rest from reference TRBV28 and TRBJ2-3 gives the full variable domain: DVKVTQSSRYLVKRTGEKVFLECVQDMDHENMFWYRQDPGLGLRLIYFSYDVKMKEKGDIPEGYSVSREKKERFSLILESASTNQTSMYLCASSPLQGGSTDTQYFGPGTRLTVL.

This clonotype appeared many times. V and J are TRBV5-5 and TRBJ2-1, with D perhaps matching TRBD1 (6 bases). The ends were cut back, 4 bases at V and 9 bases at J, with 20 bases in the middle. CDR3 length: 15 residues. The germline V gene encodes CDR1 SGHKS and CDR2 YYEKEE (reference sequence). The CDR3 loop reads CASSEGSGQPSEQFF. CDR3 in DNA: TGTGCCAGCAGCGAAGGATCCGGACAGCCCAGTGAGCAGTTCTTC.

This clonotype appeared a few times. This chain links TRBV29-1 with TRBJ2-7, with D maybe TRBD2 (5 bases). Trimming took off 2 bases at V and 3 bases at J, with 17 bases between the two ends. This CDR3 has 15 amino acids. The V gene's germline CDR1 is SQVTM and CDR2 ANQGSEA. The CDR3 nucleotides are TGCAGCGTTGAATTCGCCGCTAGAGGGCACTACGAGCAGTACTTC. This codes for CSVEFAARGHYEQYF.

This clonotype was recorded at least ten times. The chain links TRBV28 to TRBJ1-2; 7 bases line up with TRBD1. J lost 7 bases, V lost 5 bases, and 4 bases had no gene match. Germline lookup yields CDR1 MDHEN and CDR2 SYDVKM. The CDR3 consists of 12 residues. The CDR3 nucleotides read TGTGCCAGCAGTCGAAGGGGGCGTGGCTACACCTTC. It translates to CASSRRGRGYTF.

This clonotype was found many times. The genes are TRBV11-2 and TRBJ1-1, with D unresolved. From germline, CDR1 is SGHAT and CDR2 FQNNGV. The CDR3 spans 11 residues. Trimming cost V 6 bases and J 4 bases, with 6 bases left between them. This CDR3 reads CASSLPTEAFF. As DNA, the CDR3 is TGTGCCAGCAGTCTACCCACTGAAGCTTTCTTT.

This clonotype was counted a few times. The chain links TRBV6-1 to TRBJ1-4, with D hard to call. The CDR3 consists of 14 residues. The ends were cut back, 10 bases at V and 8 bases at J, with 20 bases in the middle. Germline lookup yields CDR1 MNHNS and CDR2 SASEGT. CDR3 coding DNA: TGTGCCATTTCCGGGGTTCCTTATAGGGAAAAACTGTTTTTT. Its protein product is CAISGVPYREKLFF.

The V gene is TRBV7-9, the J gene TRBJ1-1, with 7 bases matching TRBD1. From germline, CDR1 is SEHNR and CDR2 FQNEAQ (reference sequence). The CDR3 extends over 16 amino acids. V trimming: 7 bases; J trimming: 1 base; junction bases outside the gene matches: 12. The CDR3 nucleotides are TGTGCCAGCATACCTGAGAGGGGGCCCGAGAACACTGAAGCTTTCTTT. It codes for CASIPERGPENTEAFF.

This clonotype came up a few times. This rearrangement joins TRBV18 to TRBJ2-1; 14 bases map to TRBD2. Germline lookup yields CDR1 KGHSH and CDR2 LQKENI. CDR3 size: 16 residues. Trimming removed 3 bases from V and 7 bases from J; junction bases left unmatched: 5. The chain's CDR3 is CASSPGGLAGVNEQFF. The CDR3 bases are TGTGCCAGCTCACCCGGGGGACTAGCGGGAGTAAATGAGCAGTTCTTC.

The J gene is TRBJ2-2, the V gene TRBV28; TRBD2 matches at 12 bases. The J segment lost 3 bases and the V segment lost 5 bases, leaving 4 bases of the junction unmatched. The germline CDR1 and CDR2 sequences are MDHEN and SYDVKM. The CDR3 has 16 residues. CDR3 in amino acids: CASSLLAGGHTGELFF. In nucleotides, the CDR3 is TGTGCCAGCAGTCTACTAGCGGGAGGTCACACCGGGGAGCTGTTTTTT.

This clonotype has ten or more counts. The rearrangement links TRBV25-1 to TRBJ2-1, with 11 bases that match TRBD2. This CDR3 is built from 17 residues. Losses at the gene ends were 4 bases for V and 4 bases for J; bases not matched to a gene: 9. Germline V CDR1 and CDR2: MGHDK, SYGVNS. The CDR3 DNA is TGTGCCAGCAGTGGATTGACTAGCGGGAATAATTACAATGAGCAGTTCTTC. Its protein is CASSGLTSGNNYNEQFF.

This clonotype was counted ten times or more. The rearrangement links TRBV28 to TRBJ1-1; D might be TRBD1 (6 bases). Trimming shortened V by 5 bases and J by 1 base, and 14 bases separated the two germline ends. CDR3 size: 15 residues. CDR1 is MDHEN, CDR2 SYDVKM, per germline. The CDR3 nucleotides read TGTGCCAGCAGTCCGTATGGGACATGGAACACTGAAGCTTTCTTT. Translation gives CASSPYGTWNTEAFF.

The chain couples TRBV27 to TRBJ1-1; D uncertain. The CDR3 totals 13 residues. The ends were cut back, 3 bases at V and 2 bases at J, with 7 bases in the middle. Germline CDR1 is MNHEY and CDR2 is SMNVEV (reference sequence). The CDR3 loop reads CASSFWENTEAFF. The DNA for the CDR3 is TGTGCCAGCAGTTTCTGGGAAAACACTGAAGCTTTCTTT.

This clonotype was observed a few times. The chain is built from TRBV12-3 or TRBV12-4 and TRBJ2-1; 10 bases are a match to TRBD2. V trimming: 5 bases; J trimming: 0 bases; junction bases outside the gene matches: 7. This CDR3 has 17 amino acids. CDR3 region: CASSQPGLATSYNEQFF. As DNA, the CDR3 is TGTGCCAGCAGTCAACCGGGACTAGCGACCTCCTACAATGAGCAGTTCTTC.

This clonotype was picked up a small number of times. V is TRBV3-1 and J is TRBJ2-1; TRBD2 aligns across 11 bases. Germline V gene data show CDR1 as LGHDT and CDR2 as YNNKEL (reference sequence). The CDR3 is made up of 16 amino acids. J gave up 6 bases and V 3 bases, and 7 bases lay outside the gene matches. The CDR3 reads CASSQTRLAGSNEQFF. DNA for the CDR3: TGTGCCAGCAGCCAGACGAGACTAGCGGGGTCCAATGAGCAGTTCTTC.

The chain couples TRBV28 to TRBJ1-1; D uncertain. V was pared by 8 bases and J by 2 bases, with 6 bases between. The CDR3 consists of 11 residues. From germline, CDR1 is MDHEN and CDR2 SYDVKM. CDR3 in amino acids: CASLVNTEAFF. CDR3 nucleotide sequence: TGTGCCAGCCTAGTCAACACTGAAGCTTTCTTT.

V gene TRBV6-5 combines with J gene TRBJ1-5; D may be TRBD1 (5 bases). This CDR3 spans 16 amino acids. The germline gives CDR1 MNHEY, CDR2 SVGAGI. V dropped 2 bases and J dropped 6 bases, with 17 bases sitting between them. DNA of the CDR3: TGTGCCAGCAGTTACCCCCGGAGGGGAGCTGCTCAGCCCCAGCATTTT. The encoded protein is CASSYPRRGAAQPQHF.